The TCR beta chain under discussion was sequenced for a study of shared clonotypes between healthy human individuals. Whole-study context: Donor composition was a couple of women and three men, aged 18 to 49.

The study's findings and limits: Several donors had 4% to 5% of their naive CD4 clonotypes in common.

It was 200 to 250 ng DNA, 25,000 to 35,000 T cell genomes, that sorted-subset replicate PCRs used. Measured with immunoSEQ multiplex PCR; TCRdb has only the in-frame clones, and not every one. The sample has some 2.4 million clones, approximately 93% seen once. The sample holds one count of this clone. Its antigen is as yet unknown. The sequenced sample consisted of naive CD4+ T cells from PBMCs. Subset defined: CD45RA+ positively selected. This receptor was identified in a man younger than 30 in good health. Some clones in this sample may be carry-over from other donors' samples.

This CDR3 reads CATSRDRTGVEQYF. The CDR3 coding sequence is TGTGCCACCAGCAGAGATCGGACAGGGGTCGAGCAGTACTTC. The V gene is TRBV15, the J gene TRBJ2-7, with 9 nucleotides matching TRBD1. There are 14 residues in the CDR3. The V gene's germline CDR1 is LNHNV and CDR2 YYDKDF (reference sequence). The V segment lost 0 bases and the J segment 6 bases; nucleotides outside the gene matches: 3.